Listed below are T cell receptor beta chains from one sample, sequenced in a study of blood T cell repertoires in COVID-19. TCRdb's table, derived via immunoSEQ multiplex PCR, lists solely in-frame clones and lacks some. This sample has approximately 310,000 clones, with over 75% found just once. The sequenced sample consisted of peripheral blood. These receptors came from a man aged 50 to 59 with active or convalescent COVID-19. Both conserved end residues are part of each CDR3. The order of the fields is clone size, D gene, J gene, V gene, CDR3 protein, CDR3 DNA. The D gene is left open where the match is weak. A clone size is listed for some rows: how often the clone was seen (once, few, many), or a class if it is expanded.

clone_size: .; d_call: .; j_call: TRBJ1-5; v_call: TRBV6-5; cdr3_aa: CASSYSRGQPQHF; cdr3_nt: TGTGCCAGCAGTTACTCGCGAGGGCAGCCCCAGCATTTT
clone_size: .; d_call: .; j_call: TRBJ2-1; v_call: TRBV7-2; cdr3_aa: CASRGASVGQFF; cdr3_nt: TGTGCCAGCCGCGGAGCGTCGGTGGGGCAGTTCTTC
clone_size: .; d_call: .; j_call: TRBJ2-7; v_call: TRBV19; cdr3_aa: CASSPQGGTYEQYF; cdr3_nt: TGTGCCAGTAGTCCACAGGGGGGGACCTACGAGCAGTACTTC
clone_size: .; d_call: TRBD1; j_call: TRBJ2-3; v_call: TRBV5-1; cdr3_aa: CASSVSGGSTDTQYF; cdr3_nt: TGCGCCAGCTCCGTTTCAGGGGGAAGTACAGATACGCAGTATTTT
clone_size: .; d_call: TRBD2; j_call: TRBJ2-1; v_call: TRBV24-1; cdr3_aa: CATSDGGSPYNEQFF; cdr3_nt: TGTGCCACCAGTGATGGCGGGAGCCCCTACAATGAGCAGTTCTTC
clone_size: once; d_call: .; j_call: TRBJ2-1; v_call: TRBV24-1; cdr3_aa: CATSEEVRGEQFF; cdr3_nt: TGTGCCACCAGTGAGGAGGTCCGTGGGGAGCAGTTCTTC
clone_size: .; d_call: TRBD1; j_call: TRBJ2-4; v_call: TRBV30; cdr3_aa: CAWSLGTGQNIQYF; cdr3_nt: TGTGCCTGGAGTCTCGGGACAGGGCAAAACATTCAGTACTTC
clone_size: .; d_call: .; j_call: TRBJ2-1; v_call: TRBV5-5; cdr3_aa: CASSTTVYNEQFF; cdr3_nt: TGTGCCAGCAGCACGACAGTGTACAATGAGCAGTTCTTC
clone_size: .; d_call: TRBD2; j_call: TRBJ2-1; v_call: TRBV4-1; cdr3_aa: CASSQDVGTINNEQFF; cdr3_nt: TGCGCCAGCAGCCAAGATGTCGGGACTATTAACAATGAGCAGTTCTTC
clone_size: .; d_call: TRBD1; j_call: TRBJ1-2; v_call: TRBV5-1; cdr3_aa: CASSLTPGQGAKGLTF; cdr3_nt: TGCGCCAGCAGCTTGACCCCGGGACAGGGCGCCAAGGGTCTCACCTTC
clone_size: .; d_call: TRBD1; j_call: TRBJ1-4; v_call: TRBV5-1; cdr3_aa: CASSPGQGRISGEKLFF; cdr3_nt: TGCGCCAGCAGCCCCGGACAGGGGAGGATTTCGGGCGAAAAACTGTTTTTT
clone_size: .; d_call: .; j_call: TRBJ2-7; v_call: TRBV5-1; cdr3_aa: CASSLGSVTYEQYF; cdr3_nt: TGCGCCAGCAGCTTGGGATCGGTTACCTACGAGCAGTACTTC
clone_size: .; d_call: .; j_call: TRBJ1-2; v_call: TRBV2; cdr3_aa: CASSEEAGPNYGYTF; cdr3_nt: TGTGCCAGCAGTGAAGAGGCAGGCCCAAACTATGGCTACACCTTC
clone_size: few; d_call: TRBD1; j_call: TRBJ1-6; v_call: TRBV10-2; cdr3_aa: CAMGVEQGPLSSPLHF; cdr3_nt: TGCGCCATGGGGGTAGAACAGGGGCCTCTCAGTTCACCCCTCCACTTT
clone_size: .; d_call: TRBD2; j_call: TRBJ2-7; v_call: TRBV5-1; cdr3_aa: CASSLGAGGGEQYF; cdr3_nt: TGCGCCAGCAGCTTGGGAGCGGGAGGTGGCGAGCAGTACTTC
clone_size: .; d_call: TRBD2; j_call: TRBJ2-1; v_call: TRBV6-6; cdr3_aa: CASSRAGTSGGNEQFF; cdr3_nt: TGTGCCAGCAGTCGAGCCGGGACTAGCGGGGGTAATGAGCAGTTCTTC
clone_size: few; d_call: TRBD1; j_call: TRBJ1-5; v_call: TRBV16; cdr3_aa: CASSRSLTGAKGNQPQHF; cdr3_nt: TGTGCCAGCAGCCGAAGCTTGACAGGGGCGAAGGGCAATCAGCCCCAGCATTTT
clone_size: .; d_call: .; j_call: TRBJ1-6; v_call: TRBV19; cdr3_aa: CASSSRRDNSPLHF; cdr3_nt: TGTGCCAGTAGTTCCCGCAGGGATAATTCACCCCTCCACTTT
clone_size: .; d_call: .; j_call: TRBJ2-1; v_call: TRBV7-9; cdr3_aa: CASSPKQAYTRYNEQFF; cdr3_nt: TGTGCCAGCAGCCCTAAACAGGCATACACCCGCTACAATGAGCAGTTCTTC
clone_size: .; d_call: TRBD1; j_call: TRBJ2-2; v_call: TRBV6-1; cdr3_aa: CASSKTRQGTGELFF; cdr3_nt: TGTGCCAGCAGTAAGACGAGACAGGGCACCGGGGAGCTGTTTTTT
clone_size: .; d_call: .; j_call: TRBJ2-3; v_call: TRBV19; cdr3_aa: CASSSGQGTDTQYF; cdr3_nt: .
clone_size: .; d_call: TRBD2; j_call: TRBJ2-3; v_call: TRBV7-3; cdr3_aa: CASSLTPLAGGTDTQYF; cdr3_nt: TGTGCCAGCAGCTTAACCCCACTAGCGGGAGGCACAGATACGCAGTATTTT
clone_size: .; d_call: TRBD1; j_call: TRBJ1-4; v_call: TRBV24-1; cdr3_aa: CATSAMDRSNEKLFF; cdr3_nt: TGTGCCACCAGTGCCATGGACAGGAGTAATGAAAAACTGTTTTTT
clone_size: .; d_call: TRBD1; j_call: TRBJ1-5; v_call: TRBV28; cdr3_aa: CASSSGQGTQPQHF; cdr3_nt: TGTGCCAGCAGTTCGGGACAGGGCACTCAGCCCCAGCATTTT
clone_size: .; d_call: .; j_call: TRBJ1-1; v_call: TRBV7-2; cdr3_aa: CASSADTLAEAFF; cdr3_nt: TGTGCCAGCAGCGCGGACACTCTGGCTGAAGCTTTCTTT
clone_size: .; d_call: TRBD1; j_call: TRBJ1-1; v_call: TRBV29-1; cdr3_aa: CSVEPGQVGVTEAFF; cdr3_nt: TGCAGCGTTGAACCGGGACAGGTTGGTGTAACTGAAGCTTTCTTT
clone_size: .; d_call: .; j_call: TRBJ1-4; v_call: TRBV4-3; cdr3_aa: CASSQAVFGQRNEKLFF; cdr3_nt: TGCGCCAGCAGCCAAGCTGTGTTCGGACAGCGAAATGAAAAACTGTTTTTT
clone_size: .; d_call: TRBD1; j_call: TRBJ1-3; v_call: TRBV7-2; cdr3_aa: CASSSPGQSGNTIYF; cdr3_nt: TGTGCCAGCAGCTCACCGGGACAGTCTGGAAACACCATATATTTT
clone_size: .; d_call: .; j_call: TRBJ2-2; v_call: TRBV5-4; cdr3_aa: CASSIDRLAETGELFF; cdr3_nt: TGTGCCAGCAGCATCGACAGGTTAGCCGAAACGGGGGAGCTGTTTTTT
clone_size: .; d_call: .; j_call: TRBJ2-5; v_call: TRBV7-2; cdr3_aa: CASSLGAHQETQYF; cdr3_nt: TGTGCCAGCAGCTTAGGGGCCCACCAAGAGACCCAGTACTTC
clone_size: .; d_call: .; j_call: TRBJ2-1; v_call: TRBV6-2/TRBV6-3; cdr3_aa: CASSTETRSPINEQFF; cdr3_nt: TGTGCCAGCAGTACAGAAACTAGGTCCCCAATAAATGAGCAGTTCTTC
clone_size: .; d_call: .; j_call: TRBJ1-6; v_call: TRBV30; cdr3_aa: CAWSRQDNSPLHF; cdr3_nt: TGTGCCTGGAGCCGACAGGACAATTCACCCCTCCACTTT
clone_size: .; d_call: TRBD2; j_call: TRBJ2-5; v_call: TRBV6-1; cdr3_aa: CASSEAVRTSGETQYF; cdr3_nt: TGTGCCAGCAGTGAAGCGGTACGGACTAGCGGGGAGACCCAGTACTTC
clone_size: .; d_call: .; j_call: TRBJ1-5; v_call: TRBV24-1; cdr3_aa: CATSRGTSNQPQHF; cdr3_nt: TGTGCCACCAGTAGGGGCACCAGCAATCAGCCCCAGCATTTT
clone_size: .; d_call: .; j_call: TRBJ2-1; v_call: TRBV5-1; cdr3_aa: CASSGLASYNEQFF; cdr3_nt: TGCGCCAGCAGTGGGCTAGCGTCCTACAATGAGCAGTTCTTC
clone_size: .; d_call: .; j_call: TRBJ1-6; v_call: TRBV11-2; cdr3_aa: CASSFDRRNSPLHF; cdr3_nt: TGTGCCAGCAGCTTCGACAGGAGGAATTCACCCCTCCACTTT
clone_size: .; d_call: TRBD2; j_call: TRBJ2-3; v_call: TRBV5-6; cdr3_aa: CASSFLSGGLSDTQYF; cdr3_nt: TGTGCCAGCAGCTTTCTAAGCGGGGGGTTGTCAGATACGCAGTATTTT
clone_size: once; d_call: .; j_call: TRBJ1-2; v_call: TRBV19; cdr3_aa: CASSQDSQNYGYTF; cdr3_nt: TGTGCCAGTAGCCAGGACAGCCAAAACTATGGCTACACCTTC
clone_size: .; d_call: .; j_call: TRBJ1-6; v_call: TRBV30; cdr3_aa: CAWSRLGGNSPLHF; cdr3_nt: TGTGCCTGGAGTCGGCTGGGAGGCAATTCACCCCTCCACTTT
clone_size: .; d_call: TRBD1; j_call: TRBJ2-2; v_call: TRBV19; cdr3_aa: CASSHDRGLNTGELFF; cdr3_nt: TGTGCCAGTAGCCACGACAGGGGGTTGAACACCGGGGAGCTGTTTTTT
clone_size: .; d_call: .; j_call: TRBJ2-7; v_call: TRBV18; cdr3_aa: CASSPESGGYEQYF; cdr3_nt: TGTGCCAGCTCACCAGAGAGCGGAGGCTACGAGCAGTACTTC
clone_size: .; d_call: .; j_call: TRBJ2-6; v_call: TRBV5-1; cdr3_aa: CASSLAIYGSGANVLTF; cdr3_nt: TGCGCCAGCAGCTTGGCAATTTACGGGTCTGGGGCCAACGTCCTGACTTTC
clone_size: .; d_call: TRBD2; j_call: TRBJ2-7; v_call: TRBV6-1; cdr3_aa: CASSETRGTYEQYF; cdr3_nt: TGTGCCAGCAGTGAAACGCGGGGGACCTACGAGCAGTACTTC
clone_size: .; d_call: TRBD1; j_call: TRBJ2-2; v_call: TRBV5-1; cdr3_aa: CASSLGTGAAGELFF; cdr3_nt: TGCGCCAGCAGCCTCGGGACAGGGGCGGCCGGGGAGCTGTTTTTT
clone_size: .; d_call: .; j_call: TRBJ2-5; v_call: TRBV6-5; cdr3_aa: CASSYSSPSSETQYF; cdr3_nt: TGTGCCAGCAGTTACTCGAGTCCTAGCTCCGAGACCCAGTACTTC
clone_size: .; d_call: TRBD1; j_call: TRBJ1-6; v_call: TRBV5-1; cdr3_aa: CASSWGTGNSPLHF; cdr3_nt: TGCGCCAGCAGCTGGGGGACAGGGAATTCACCCCTCCACTTT
clone_size: .; d_call: .; j_call: TRBJ1-3; v_call: TRBV19; cdr3_aa: CASTHLWEAASVGNTIYF; cdr3_nt: TGTGCCAGTACCCATCTTTGGGAGGCAGCTAGCGTGGGAAACACCATATATTTT
clone_size: .; d_call: TRBD1; j_call: TRBJ1-6; v_call: TRBV5-1; cdr3_aa: CASSPGQNNSPLHF; cdr3_nt: TGCGCCAGCAGTCCGGGACAGAATAATTCACCCCTCCACTTT
clone_size: .; d_call: .; j_call: TRBJ1-1; v_call: TRBV28; cdr3_aa: CASRAGPSNTEAFF; cdr3_nt: TGTGCCAGCAGGGCAGGGCCCTCGAACACTGAAGCTTTCTTT
clone_size: .; d_call: .; j_call: TRBJ2-1; v_call: TRBV7-9; cdr3_aa: CASLPAETPYNEQFF; cdr3_nt: TGTGCCAGCTTGCCGGCGGAAACACCATACAATGAGCAGTTCTTC